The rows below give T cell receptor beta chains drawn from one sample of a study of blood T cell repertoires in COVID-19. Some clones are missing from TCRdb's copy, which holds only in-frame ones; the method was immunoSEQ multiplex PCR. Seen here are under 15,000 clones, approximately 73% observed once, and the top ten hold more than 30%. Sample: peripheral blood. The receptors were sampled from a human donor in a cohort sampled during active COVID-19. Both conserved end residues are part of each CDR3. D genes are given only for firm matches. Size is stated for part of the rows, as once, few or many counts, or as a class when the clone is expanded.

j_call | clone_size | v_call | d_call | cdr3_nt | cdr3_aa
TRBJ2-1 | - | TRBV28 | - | TGTGCCAGCAGTTTAGGGGGGAAGCCTCACAATGAGCAGTTCTTC | CASSLGGKPHNEQFF
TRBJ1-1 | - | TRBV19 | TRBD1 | TGTGCCAGTAGTATACAGGGGGCAAACACTGAAGCTTTCTTT | CASSIQGANTEAFF
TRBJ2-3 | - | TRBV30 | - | TGTGCCTGGAGTGTAAATCCTAAAGCGGTTCATACGCAGTATTTT | CAWSVNPKAVHTQYF
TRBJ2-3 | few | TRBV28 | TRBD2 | TGTGCCAGCAGTTTCCGGGGGGGCGGCACAGATACGCAGTATTTT | CASSFRGGGTDTQYF
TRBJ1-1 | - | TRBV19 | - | TGTGCCAGTAGTCGGGCTCGACAGGTGAACACTGAAGCTTTCTTT | CASSRARQVNTEAFF
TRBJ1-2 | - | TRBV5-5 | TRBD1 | TGTGCCAGCAGCTTACAGGGGGACTATGGCTACACCTTC | CASSLQGDYGYTF
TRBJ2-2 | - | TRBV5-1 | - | TGCGCCAGCAGCTTGGTCTTCGGGGAGCTGTTTTTT | CASSLVFGELFF
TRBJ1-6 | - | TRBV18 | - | TGTGCCAGCGGGACTTATAACTCACCCCTCCACTTT | CASGTYNSPLHF
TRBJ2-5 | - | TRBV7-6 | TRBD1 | TGTGCCAGCAGCTTAAAGCCGCCCATTATAGCCGGACAGGGAGGAGAGACCCAGTACTTC | CASSLKPPIIAGQGGETQYF
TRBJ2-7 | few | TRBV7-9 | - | TGTGCCAGCAGCCCCCCGGGGTGGTCCTACGAGCAGTACTTC | CASSPPGWSYEQYF
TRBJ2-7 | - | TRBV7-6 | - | TGTGCCAGCAGCTCGACACAGGGATACGAGCAGTACTTC | CASSSTQGYEQYF
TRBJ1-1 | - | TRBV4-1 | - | TGCGCCAGCAGGCCGGAGATAACGGGTTCTGAAGCTTTCTTT | CASRPEITGSEAFF
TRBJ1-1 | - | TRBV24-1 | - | TGTGCCACCAGTGACTCTGCCGGGACACCCGAGAACACTGAAGCTTTCTTT | CATSDSAGTPENTEAFF
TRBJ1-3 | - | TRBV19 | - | TGTGCCAGTAGTGCCCAAAACAGGGACGTCTCTGGAAACACCATATATTTT | CASSAQNRDVSGNTIYF
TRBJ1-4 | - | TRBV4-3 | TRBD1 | TGCGCCAGCAGCCTAAACAGGGCCAGGGGGGAAAAACTGTTTTTT | CASSLNRARGEKLFF
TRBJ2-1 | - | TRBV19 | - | TGTGCCAGTACCCTTGACAGGTGGGGGAATGAGCAGTTCTTC | CASTLDRWGNEQFF
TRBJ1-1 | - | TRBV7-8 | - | TGTGCCAGCAGCTTAGCGGCCAGGCTGACTGAAGCTTTCTTT | CASSLAARLTEAFF
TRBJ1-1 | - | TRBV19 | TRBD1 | TGTGCCAGTAGTAGGGGACAGGGTACGATTGCTACTGAAGCTTTCTTT | CASSRGQGTIATEAFF
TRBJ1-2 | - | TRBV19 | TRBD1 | TGTGCCACCTCCGACAGGGGGCCGGTTGGCTACACCTTC | CATSDRGPVGYTF
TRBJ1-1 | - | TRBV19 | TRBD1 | TGTGCCAGCTCGTTTAGACAGGGAAGGTTGTGGGCTTTCTTT | CASSFRQGRLWAFF
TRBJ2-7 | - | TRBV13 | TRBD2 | TGTGCCAGCAGCTTACGACTAGCGGGGTACGAGCAGTACTTC | CASSLRLAGYEQYF
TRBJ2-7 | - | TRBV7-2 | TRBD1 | TGTGCCAGCAGCTGGGACAGGGGGCCTTACGAGCAGTACTTC | CASSWDRGPYEQYF
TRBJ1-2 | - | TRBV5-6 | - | TGTGCCAGCAGCTTCCACAGATTGTATGGCTACACCTTC | CASSFHRLYGYTF
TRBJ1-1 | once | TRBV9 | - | TGTGCCAGCAGCCTCGAGTTGGGAGGGGGAACTGCTTTCTTT | CASSLELGGGTAFF
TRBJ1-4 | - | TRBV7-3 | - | TGTGCCAGCAGCTTGGCAGGGCCCCCAACTAATGAAAAACTGTTTTTT | CASSLAGPPTNEKLFF
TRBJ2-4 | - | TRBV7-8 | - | TGTGCCAGCAGCTTGGGGCTCCTTCAGTACTTC | CASSLGLLQYF
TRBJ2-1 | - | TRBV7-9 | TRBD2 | TGTGCCAGCAGCTTAGTTACTAGCGGGAGAAATGAGCAGTTCTTC | CASSLVTSGRNEQFF
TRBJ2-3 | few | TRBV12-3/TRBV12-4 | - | TGTGCCAGCAGTTTCCTCAGGGGAGATACGCAGTATTTT | CASSFLRGDTQYF
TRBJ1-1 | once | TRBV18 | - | TGTGCCAGCTCACCGGGACAATGGAACACTGAAGCTTTCTTT | CASSPGQWNTEAFF
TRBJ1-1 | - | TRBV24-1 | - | TGTGCCACCAGTGATAGCGTAAAAGCTTTCTTT | CATSDSVKAFF
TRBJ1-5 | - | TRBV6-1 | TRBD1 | TGTGCCAGCAGTGAACACGGCAGGGGGCCAAATCAGCCCCAGCATTTT | CASSEHGRGPNQPQHF
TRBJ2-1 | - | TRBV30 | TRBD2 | TGTGCCTGGAGTGTATGGACTAGCGGGAGGAATGAGCAGTTCTTC | CAWSVWTSGRNEQFF
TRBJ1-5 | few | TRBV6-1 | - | TGTGCCAGCAGTGAAGAGCGGCCCCATCAGCCCCAGCATTTT | CASSEERPHQPQHF
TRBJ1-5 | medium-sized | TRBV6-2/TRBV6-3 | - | TGTGCCAGCAGTTACTCGTACGGCGGTTTGTTGGATTTT | CASSYSYGGLLDF
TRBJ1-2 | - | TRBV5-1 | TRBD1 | TGCGCCAGCAGCTCCCCCGGGACAGGGGGAATTAACTATGGCTACACCTTC | CASSSPGTGGINYGYTF
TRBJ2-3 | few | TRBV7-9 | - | TGTGCCAGCAGCTTAATTGCTAGTGGCACAGATACGCAGTATTTT | CASSLIASGTDTQYF
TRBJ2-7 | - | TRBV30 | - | TGTGCCTGGAGTACCGGTACCTACGAGCAGTACTTC | CAWSTGTYEQYF
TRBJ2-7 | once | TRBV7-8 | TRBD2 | TGTGCCAGCAGCTTAGCGGCTAGCGGGAGTCCCTTCTACGAGCAGTACTTC | CASSLAASGSPFYEQYF
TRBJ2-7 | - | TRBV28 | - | TGTGCCAGCCTCTCCTCCTACGAGCAGTACTTC | CASLSSYEQYF
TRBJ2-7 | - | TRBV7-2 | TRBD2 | TGTGCCAGCAGCCGCGGGACTAGCGTAACCTACGAGCAGTACTTC | CASSRGTSVTYEQYF
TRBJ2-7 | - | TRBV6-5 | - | TGTGCCAGCGTCTACTACGAGCAGTACTTC | CASVYYEQYF
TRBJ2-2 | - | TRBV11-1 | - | TGTGCCAGCAGCTTACGGTCGATCGCGAACACCGGGGAGCTGTTTTTT | CASSLRSIANTGELFF
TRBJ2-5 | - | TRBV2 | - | TGTGCCAGCAGTACAACAGGGAGAGAGACCCAGTACTTC | CASSTTGRETQYF
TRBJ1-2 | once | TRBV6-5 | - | TGTGCCAGCAGTTACAGCGTCAACTATGGCTACACCTTC | CASSYSVNYGYTF
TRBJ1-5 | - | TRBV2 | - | TGTGCCAGCAGAGACGTCCAGGGTCGGGGGAGCAATCAGCCCCAGCATTTT | CASRDVQGRGSNQPQHF
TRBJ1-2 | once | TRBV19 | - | TGTGCCAGTAGTATAGCCCTACCTTATGGCTACACCTTC | CASSIALPYGYTF
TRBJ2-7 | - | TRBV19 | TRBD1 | TGTGCCAGTAGTTTTGGACAGGGTACCCACGAGCAGTACTTC | CASSFGQGTHEQYF
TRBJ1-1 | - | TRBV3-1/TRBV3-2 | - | TGTGCCAGCAGCTCCAGGGGCGTGAACACTGAAGCTTTCTTT | CASSSRGVNTEAFF
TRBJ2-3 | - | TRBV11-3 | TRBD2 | TGTGCCAGCAGCTTAGGGGTAGCGGGGTCCACAGATACGCAGTATTTT | CASSLGVAGSTDTQYF
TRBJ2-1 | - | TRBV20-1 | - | TGCAGTGCTAGTCGAGGGGGGGTCTACAATGAGCAGTTCTTC | CSASRGGVYNEQFF